Listed below are T cell receptor beta chains from one sample, sequenced in a study of T cell repertoires in cytomegalovirus infection. Their antigen targets remain unknown. MiXCR, applied by TCRdb to the reads, yields one record per CDR3 protein. Of around 310,000 distinct CDR3 sequences in the sample, 25% to 30% were seen once. This sample comprised cultured PBMCs, obtained from culture after CMV antigen stimulation. All receptors derive from a human donor in good health (CMV status not recorded). Some clones in this sample may be carry-over from other donors' samples. Each CDR3 is given with its conserved first and last residue. D genes are given only for firm matches. Clone size, where shown, is once, few, many, or a class for clones that have expanded.

>-|TRBJ1-5|TRBV28|15|-
CASSLGHNSNQPQHF
TGTGCCAGCAGCCTGGGGCACAACAGCAATCAGCCCCAGCATTTT
>-|TRBJ2-3|TRBV7-3|15|-
CASIRDRIDTDTQYF
TGTGCCAGCATCCGTGACAGGATTGACACAGATACGCAGTATTTT
>-|TRBJ2-2|TRBV7-3|12|-
CASSYQGGELFF
TGTGCCAGCAGCTACCAGGGAGGGGAGCTGTTTTTT
>-|TRBJ2-1|TRBV11-1|17|TRBD2
CASSTLAGVHSDDEQFF
TGTGCCAGCAGCACTCTAGCGGGAGTGCACTCTGACGATGAGCAGTTCTTC
>many|TRBJ1-6|TRBV7-2|14|TRBD1
CASRTGGNNSPLHF
TGTGCCAGCAGGACAGGGGGGAATAATTCACCCCTCCACTTT
>-|TRBJ1-2|TRBV10-3|12|-
CAISEASRGYTF
TGTGCCATCAGTGAGGCTTCTCGGGGCTACACCTTC
>-|TRBJ1-2|TRBV20-1|15|TRBD1
CSASSPTGVDYGYTF
TGCAGTGCTTCCTCTCCGACAGGGGTGGACTATGGCTACACCTTC
>few|TRBJ1-2|TRBV5-1|12|-
CASRGPDYGYTF
TGCGCCAGCAGGGGGCCAGACTATGGCTACACCTTC
>many|TRBJ2-1|TRBV19|13|-
CASSPGLYNEQFF
TGTGCCAGTAGTCCGGGACTCTACAATGAGCAGTTCTTC
>few|TRBJ1-1|TRBV5-7|23|-
CASSAVQRTENREDGDLNTEAFF
TGTGCCAGCAGCGCAGTACAGAGGACGGAGAACCGAGAGGACGGAGATTTGAACACTGAAGCTTTCTTT
>few|TRBJ2-7|TRBV19|15|TRBD2
CASSATSGIAYEQYF
TGTGCCAGTAGTGCGACTAGCGGCATTGCCTACGAGCAGTACTTC
>-|TRBJ1-5|TRBV19|14|TRBD1
CASSPPRDRQPQHF
TGTGCCAGTAGTCCCCCACGGGACAGACAGCCCCAGCATTTT
>-|TRBJ2-1|TRBV11-1|14|-
CASSRGRSYNEQFF
TGTGCCAGCAGTCGGGGCCGCTCCTACAATGAGCAGTTCTTC
>many|TRBJ2-2|TRBV12-3/TRBV12-4|14|TRBD1
CASTNTGGTGELFF
TGTGCCAGCACTAATACAGGGGGGACCGGGGAGCTGTTTTTT
>-|TRBJ2-1|TRBV15|12|TRBD2
CATSRDQREWFF
TGTGCCACCAGCAGAGACCAGCGGGAGTGGTTCTTC
>-|TRBJ2-1|TRBV19|15|-
CASSIWGRSYNEQFF
TGTGCCAGTAGTATATGGGGGAGATCCTACAATGAGCAGTTCTTC
>-|TRBJ2-5|TRBV19|15|TRBD2
CASSGGTSGMKTQYF
TGTGCCAGTAGTGGAGGGACTAGCGGGATGAAGACCCAGTACTTC
>-|TRBJ2-7|TRBV18|14|-
CASSPPTDSYEQYF
TGTGCCAGCTCACCACCGACGGACTCCTACGAGCAGTACTTC
>many|TRBJ2-7|TRBV7-2|15|-
CASSLTGRQGYEQYF
TGTGCCAGCAGCTTAACGGGTAGGCAGGGCTACGAGCAGTACTTC
>many|TRBJ2-1|TRBV7-3|15|-
CASSVQASSYNEQFF
TGTGCCAGCAGCGTACAGGCTAGCTCCTACAATGAGCAGTTCTTC
>few|TRBJ1-1|TRBV19|13|-
CASSSGASTEAFF
TGTGCCAGTAGTAGCGGGGCTTCCACTGAAGCTTTCTTT
>-|TRBJ2-2|TRBV7-3|15|-
CASSLTGTDTGELFF
TGTGCCAGCAGCTTAACCGGGACCGACACCGGGGAGCTGTTTTTT
>many|TRBJ1-2|TRBV7-2|16|TRBD1
CASSTPGGRKSYGYTF
TGTGCCAGCAGCACTCCAGGGGGCAGGAAAAGCTATGGCTACACCTTC
>few|TRBJ2-7|TRBV27|17|-
CASSLRAGLAGSYEQYF
TGTGCCAGCAGTTTAAGGGCAGGTTTGGCCGGCTCCTACGAGCAGTACTTC
>-|TRBJ1-4|TRBV14|13|-
CASSRNPNEKLFF
TGTGCCAGCAGCCGCAATCCTAATGAAAAACTGTTTTTT
>many|TRBJ1-6|TRBV7-2|15|-
CASSLGGLVDSPLHF
TGTGCCAGCAGCTTAGGGGGACTCGTTGATTCACCCCTCCACTTT